This T cell receptor (beta chain) was sequenced during a study of cytomegalovirus exposure and HLA in healthy donors. Across the study: In an earlier analysis, around 100 million unique TCR beta sequences were found from about 190 million T cells.

The ends were cut back, 0 bases at V and 5 bases at J, with 16 bases in the middle. The CDR3 runs to 16 residues. Germline CDR1 reads LGHNA; CDR2 reads YSLEER. This clone was recorded once. Antigen: not known. Primers included in the PCR were 60 Vbeta and 13 Jbeta primers. The protocol was immunoSEQ multiplex PCR, while the TCRdb copy is restricted to in-frame clones and leaves out a portion. The table includes 120,000 or so clones, roughly 80% detected once. Study findings and constraints: The classifier reportedly diagnosed cytomegalovirus status with high sensitivity and specificity. By HLA locus, TCR association rates varied in a later analysis, with DRB1 showing the most and HLA-C the fewest.

The sequence derives from a man aged 25-45 years in good health and CMV-seronegative. The material sequenced was PBMCs. J is TRBJ2-5 and V is TRBV4-3; D perhaps matches TRBD1 (7 bases). CDR3 residues: CASSQDGGGLGETQYF. CDR3 bases: TGCGCCAGCAGCCAAGATGGAGGGGGCCTAGGGGAGACCCAGTACTTC.